This T cell receptor beta chain was profiled in a study of technical replicates of blood from a handful of donors. Measured with immunoSEQ multiplex PCR; TCRdb has only the in-frame clones, and not every one. Here the sample spans 7,500 or so clones, 90% to 96% being singletons. The CDR3 loop spans 18 amino acids. After removal of 6 bases from V and 2 bases from J, the junction contained 14 bases not matched to a gene. Germline V CDR1 and CDR2: MNHEY, SMNVEV (reference sequence). The clonotype originates from a human donor in good health. V is TRBV27 and J is TRBJ2-3, with 10 bases fitting TRBD2. The specimen sequenced was PBMCs. In DNA, the CDR3 is TGTGCCAGCAGCTCCAACCTAGGACTAGCGGACAACACAGATACGCAGTATTTT. Encoded protein: CASSSNLGLADNTDTQYF.